This T cell receptor (beta chain) was sequenced in a study of patients and donors after allogeneic stem cell transplantation. From the RT-PCR reads, TCRdb called clonotypes with MiXCR, one entry per CDR3 protein. Among hundreds of thousands of distinct CDR3 sequences listed, roughly 16% were seen once. Germline loops: CDR1 KGHSH, CDR2 LQKENI. The germline V and J ends were trimmed by 3 bases and 3 bases, with 8 bases remaining between them. This CDR3 region has 13 residues. The sequenced sample consisted of blood, either unsorted or a sorted T cell fraction (not recorded which). This chain uses TRBV18 with TRBJ1-2; D is uncertain. The sequence came from a human donor who was either an allogeneic HSCT recipient or a stem cell or donor lymphocyte infusion donor (not recorded which). It is not recorded whose cells these are; they may come from a transplant donor. The CDR3, as DNA: TGTGCCAGCTCACCGACCCCCGACTATGGCTACACCTTC. Its protein is CASSPTPDYGYTF.